This note documents a single T cell receptor (beta chain) sequence. Repertoires were generated with immunoSEQ multiplex PCR, while TCRdb's copy carries only in-frame clones and drops some. This sample has fewer than 300,000 clones; approximately 82% occur once, and the top ten carry about 3%. The sample originates from a study of blood T cell repertoires in COVID-19. From germline, CDR1 is MNHNY and CDR2 SVGAGI (reference sequence). V was trimmed by 6 bases and J by 1 base, leaving 13 bases between them. CDR3 length: 14 residues. V and J are TRBV6-6 and TRBJ2-7, with D possibly being TRBD1 (6 bases). The TCR was taken from a woman aged 18-29 years with acute or convalescent COVID-19. Sequenced sample: peripheral blood. CDR3 nucleotides: TGTGCCAGCAGAAAGACAGGAACATCCTACGAGCAGTACTTC. Encoded protein: CASRKTGTSYEQYF.